This T cell receptor beta chain was obtained from a study of T cell responses to AZD1222 COVID-19 vaccine. Overall study results and limits: Regions 160-218 and 743-854 held dominance among vaccine-associated CD4 TCRs, which spanned spike. White British donors predominated, females outnumbered males, and clonal diversity was possibly underestimated. Just a handful of AZD1222 recipients were seropositive at baseline.

Second-dose schedules of about 4 or about 12 weeks were combined. Profiled with immunoSEQ multiplex PCR; TCRdb holds only in-frame clones, not every one. The sample contains about 90,000 clones, around nine tenths of which appear only once. As for this clone: Its antigen remains unidentified.

V gave up 6 bases and J gave up 0 bases; unmatched junction bases: 4. Germline values: CDR1 MNHEY, CDR2 SMNVEV (reference sequence). The CDR3 extends over 15 amino acids. This material consisted of peripheral blood, taken 28 days after the second AZD1222 dose. The chain is built from TRBV27 and TRBJ2-3; 9 positions match TRBD2. The clonotype was recovered from an adult who received the AZD1222 COVID-19 vaccine. CDR3 sequence reads: CASSRLAVSTDTQYF. The DNA for the CDR3 is TGTGCCAGCAGCCGACTAGCGGTTAGCACAGATACGCAGTATTTT.